The 26 T cell receptor beta chains below were found in one sample sequenced in a study of cytomegalovirus exposure and HLA in healthy donors (TCRdb year 2017). The library was built by means of the immunoSEQ multiplex PCR assay. The multiplex PCR relied on a mix of 60 forward primers for TCR Vbeta segments and 13 reverse primers for TCR Jbeta segments. TCRdb provides this immuneACCESS table in a form limited to in-frame rearrangements. Some clones are lacking; in checked studies, under half of them reflect an unresolved V gene, and why the rest are absent is not known. The sample profile shows roughly 98,000 clones; roughly 74% of them were found once. The ten most abundant clones make up over 12% of the sample. The sequenced sample was PBMCs. The receptor set was obtained from a woman aged 70 to 79 in good health and CMV-seropositive.

This chain joins TRBV27 and TRBJ2-7, with 12 bases identical to TRBD2. Trimming took 4 bases from V and 6 from J; bases not matched to a gene: 7. Per the germline V gene, CDR1 is MNHEY and CDR2 is SMNVEV (reference sequence). The CDR3 is 15 amino acids. CDR3 DNA: TGTGCCAGCAGTTATCGGAGGACTAGCGGGACCGAGCAGTACTTC. Translation: CASSYRRTSGTEQYF.

This clone was detected only once. The chain employs TRBV18 and TRBJ2-4; a possible D gene is TRBD2 (6 bases). Per germline, CDR1 KGHSH and CDR2 LQKENI. The CDR3 length is 14 residues. V lost 2 bases and J 7 bases, leaving 12 bases between the germline ends. The CDR3 bases are TGTGCCAGCTCACCAGGGGCAGGGAGGAACATTCAGTACTTC. Its protein is CASSPGAGRNIQYF.

V gene TRBV6-5 combines with J gene TRBJ2-7; D may be TRBD2 (6 bases). The CDR3 covers 15 residues. CDR1 and CDR2 (germline): MNHEY, SVGAGI. The V and J ends lost 4 bases and 2 bases respectively, with 15 bases between them. The CDR3 DNA is TGTGCCAGCAGTTCGTCCGGGGGACCGCCCTACGAGCAGTACTTC. Its translation is CASSSSGGPPYEQYF.

The chain is built from TRBV11-2 and TRBJ1-2, with 10 bases matching TRBD1. V gave up 5 bases and J gave up 7 bases; unmatched junction bases: 4. Germline assignment: CDR1 SGHAT and CDR2 FQNNGV. The length of the CDR3 is 13 residues. In nucleotides, the CDR3 is TGTGCCAGCAGCGGGACAGGGGTGGTTGGCTACACCTTC. As protein: CASSGTGVVGYTF.

The chain recombines TRBV19 with TRBJ2-1; D is perhaps TRBD2 (6 bases). V was pared by 7 bases and J by 7 bases, with 23 bases between. The CDR3 consists of 16 residues. Germline V gene data show CDR1 as LNHDA and CDR2 as SQIVND (reference sequence). The CDR3 DNA reads TGTGCCAGTAAATTGACTTGGAGGGGCCGGGGGAATGAGCAGTTCTTC. It codes for CASKLTWRGRGNEQFF.

Notes on this clone: A read error may account for a junction end that differs from germline. This rearrangement joins TRBV7-9 to TRBJ2-3; D gene unclear. Germline values: CDR1 SEHNR, CDR2 FQNEAQ (reference sequence). CDR3 length: 18 amino acids. The CDR3 DNA reads as TGTTCCAGCAGCTTGTTTGGCGGAACTGCGTCTAGCACAGATACGCAGTATTTT. Amino acids: CSSSLFGGTASSTDTQYF.

The rearrangement uses TRBV11-2 and TRBJ2-7; the D gene is possibly TRBD1 (6 bases). The CDR3 is 13 amino acids. Germline V CDR1 and CDR2: SGHAT, FQNNGV. Trimming took off 7 bases at V and 1 base at J, with 11 bases between the two ends. The DNA of the CDR3 is TGTGCCAGCATGAGGGGGAATTCCTACGAGCAGTACTTC. This codes for CASMRGNSYEQYF.

This clone was counted a single time. This chain links TRBV7-9 with TRBJ2-7; TRBD2 is a possible D gene (6 bases). Germline V CDR1 and CDR2: SEHNR, FQNEAQ (reference sequence). The CDR3 is 15 residues long. V lost 4 bases and J 7 bases, leaving 20 bases between the germline ends. The CDR3 region is CASSSRSGLLREQYF. The DNA of the CDR3 is TGTGCCAGCAGCTCCCGATCGGGACTCCTACGGGAGCAGTACTTC.

The chain couples TRBV4-2 to TRBJ2-1; 7 bases map to TRBD2. Germline lookup yields CDR1 LGHNA and CDR2 YNFKEQ. This CDR3 spans 20 amino acids. V lost 6 bases, J lost 0 bases, and 20 bases stayed unmatched. Here the CDR3 reads CASSSRPGWTSRSSYNEQFF. The DNA for the CDR3 is TGTGCCAGCAGTTCAAGGCCTGGTTGGACTAGTCGAAGCTCCTACAATGAGCAGTTCTTC.

The gene calls are TRBV30 and TRBJ1-1; D gene unclear. The germline gives CDR1 GTSNPN, CDR2 SVGIG (reference sequence). This CDR3 is 13 amino acids long. V was shortened by 1 base and J by 3 bases, with 9 bases between the two germline ends. CDR3 DNA: TGTGCCTGGAGTGGAGGTTTGGACACTGAAGCTTTCTTT. It translates to CAWSGGLDTEAFF.

The CDR3 nucleotides read TGTGCCAGCAGCTTAGTACAGGGGAGGAACATTCAGTACTTC. Translation: CASSLVQGRNIQYF. The chain combines TRBV7-2 with TRBJ2-4; D may be TRBD1 (7 bases). V dropped 1 base and J dropped 7 bases, with 11 bases sitting between them. The germline V gene has CDR1 SGHTA and CDR2 FQGNSA. The CDR3 is 14 residues long.

The chain combines TRBV7-8 with TRBJ1-1, with 7 bases that match TRBD1. The CDR3 spans 14 residues. Trimming cost V 5 bases and J 4 bases; bases outside gene matches: 7. Germline V gene sequence: CDR1 SGHVS, CDR2 FQNEAQ. The CDR3 DNA reads TGTGCCAGCAGCGGGAGATGGGACAGCACTGAAGCTTTCTTT. Translating gives CASSGRWDSTEAFF.

The V gene is TRBV28, the J gene TRBJ1-2; TRBD1 matches at 10 bases. Trimming removed 2 bases from V and 8 bases from J; junction bases left unmatched: 14. Germline V lookup: CDR1 MDHEN, CDR2 SYDVKM. The CDR3 has 17 amino acids. The CDR3 loop reads CASSLMTGGDVVDGYTF. For the CDR3, the DNA is TGTGCCAGCAGTTTAATGACAGGGGGCGACGTAGTGGACGGCTACACCTTC.

This clone was seen only a few times. The gene calls are TRBV5-1 and TRBJ1-1; D uncertain. The ends were cut back, 0 bases at V and 3 bases at J, with 6 bases in the middle. CDR1 SGHRS and CDR2 YFSETQ come from the germline V gene. This CDR3 has 13 amino acids. CDR3 nucleotides: TGCGCCAGCAGCTTGGTTTCAGACACTGAAGCTTTCTTT. It specifies CASSLVSDTEAFF.

CDR3 region: CASSSGPRGAYEQYF. CDR3 nucleotide sequence: TGTGCCAGCAGCTCGGGACCACGGGGGGCCTACGAGCAGTACTTC. The V and J genes are TRBV5-4 and TRBJ2-7; 7 bases agree with TRBD2. J lost 2 bases, V lost 3 bases, and 8 bases had no gene match. The V gene's germline CDR1 is SGHNT and CDR2 YYREEE (reference sequence). The CDR3 runs 15 residues.

The chain couples TRBV5-1 to TRBJ2-3; 8 positions match TRBD1. The CDR3 is 14 residues long. V was pared by 7 bases and J by 3 bases, with 7 bases of the junction left unmatched. From germline, CDR1 is SGHRS and CDR2 YFSETQ. CDR3 sequence (DNA): TGCGCCAGCCGAAGGACAGGGTTAACAGATACGCAGTATTTT. Its protein product is CASRRTGLTDTQYF.

The CDR3 loop reads CASITTGQETQYF. The CDR3 bases are TGTGCCAGCATCACGACAGGGCAGGAGACCCAGTACTTC. This chain links TRBV5-6 with TRBJ2-5; TRBD1 agrees at 7 bases. V dropped 6 bases and J dropped 5; count of bases not matched to a gene: 7. CDR3 length: 13 residues. The germline V gene encodes CDR1 SGHDT and CDR2 YYEEEE.

The chain combines TRBV5-5 with TRBJ2-3; 8 bases agree with TRBD1. CDR3 length: 18 residues. Germline V CDR1 and CDR2: SGHKS, YYEKEE (reference sequence). V was clipped by 5 bases and J by 2 bases; unmatched bases: 16. This CDR3 is CASRGTWADRVITDTQYF. CDR3 DNA: TGTGCCAGCAGGGGGACTTGGGCGGACAGGGTGATCACAGATACGCAGTATTTT.

V gene TRBV10-3 combines with J gene TRBJ1-2; no clear D gene. CDR3 length equals 13 residues. Trimming took 6 bases from V and 4 from J, leaving 12 bases between them. The germline V gene encodes CDR1 ENHRY and CDR2 SYGVKD. The CDR3 protein is CAIRKEDGYGYTF. CDR3 bases: TGTGCCATCAGGAAGGAGGACGGCTATGGCTACACCTTC.

This rearrangement joins TRBV27 to TRBJ2-2; D possibly corresponds to TRBD1 (6 bases). CDR1 and CDR2 from the germline V gene are MNHEY and SMNVEV (reference sequence). Trimming pared 3 bases from V and 6 bases from J, leaving 11 bases between. This CDR3 comprises 14 residues. The CDR3 sequence: CASSFGTGSGELFF. DNA of the CDR3: TGTGCCAGCAGTTTCGGAACAGGGTCCGGGGAGCTGTTTTTT.

The CDR3 DNA is TGTGCCAGCACTTCAAAAGGGGTGCGGACTAAAGCTTTCTTT. This gives the protein CASTSKGVRTKAFF. The V call is TRBV27, the J call TRBJ1-1; weak D call: TRBD1 (5 bases). The V gene lost 7 bases and the J gene lost 9 bases, with 21 bases spanning the gap. Germline CDR1 MNHEY, CDR2 SMNVEV (reference sequence). CDR3 length: 14 residues.

The genes are TRBV7-2 and TRBJ1-2; TRBD1 aligns across 8 bases. The CDR3 covers 12 residues. The V gene end was trimmed by 4 bases and the J gene end by 10 bases; junction bases not matched to a gene: 5. The germline CDR1 and CDR2 sequences are SGHTA and FQGNSA. CDR3 sequence: CASSSPGGDYTF. In nucleotides, the CDR3 is TGTGCCAGCAGCTCTCCAGGGGGCGACTACACCTTC.

The gene calls are TRBV28 and TRBJ2-3; 9 bases are a match to TRBD2. The CDR3 spans 12 residues. V shed 8 bases, J shed 10 bases, and the junction held 7 bases outside the gene matches. Per germline, CDR1 MDHEN and CDR2 SYDVKM. CDR3 sequence: CASGLAPSAQYF. The CDR3, as DNA: TGTGCCAGCGGACTAGCGCCATCGGCGCAGTATTTT.

The V and J genes are TRBV11-3 and TRBJ2-5, with 13 bases identical to TRBD2. This CDR3 has 16 amino acids. Germline V gives CDR1 SGHNT, CDR2 YENEEA. With V trimmed by 5 bases and J by 4 bases, 7 bases remained unmatched. In DNA form, the CDR3 reads TGTGCCAGCAGCCTCGGGACTAGCGGGAAGGGAGAGACCCAGTACTTC. Its translation: CASSLGTSGKGETQYF.

This clone occurred once. V and J are TRBV5-1 and TRBJ2-3; 10 nucleotides agree with TRBD2. Germline CDR1 SGHRS, CDR2 YFSETQ. Trimming cost V 2 bases and J 0 bases; bases outside gene matches: 15. CDR3 length: 20 amino acids. DNA for the CDR3: TGCGCCAGCAGCTTACCGAGGCTAGCGGGGGCCTCTCGGAGCACAGATACGCAGTATTTT. Protein sequence: CASSLPRLAGASRSTDTQYF.

This chain connects TRBV7-2 to TRBJ1-1, with D unresolved. The CDR3 covers 14 residues. Trimming took 1 base from V and 1 from J, leaving 7 bases between them. The germline CDR1 and CDR2 sequences are SGHTA and FQGNSA. CDR3 amino acids: CASSLGAPNTEAFF. Written as DNA, the CDR3 is TGTGCCAGCAGCTTAGGAGCCCCGAACACTGAAGCTTTCTTT.